This T cell receptor beta chain was sequenced during a study of identical twins. The study's findings and limits: Beta out-of-frame sequences displayed a weaker excess of sharing between twins.

This CDR3 has 16 amino acids. From germline, CDR1 is SGHAT and CDR2 FQNNGV. V gave up 2 bases and J gave up 4 bases, with 14 bases separating them. About this clonotype: Its antigen is unidentified.

Template switching introduced a universal primer site, and the cDNA bore unique molecular identifiers. TCRdb fed the 5' RACE reads into MiXCR, producing one record per CDR3 protein. The table has fewer than 250,000 distinct CDR3 sequences, around 6.9% seen once. These data were likewise used in another study, on yellow fever vaccine responses in identical twins.

The receptor was derived from a woman younger than 35 in good health. Sequences were obtained from memory (CD45RO+) T cells sorted from blood. V usage is TRBV11-2 and J usage is TRBJ1-4, with a tentative D call TRBD1 (5 bases). CDR3 sequence: CASSLLRQGGNEKLFF. The CDR3 DNA sequence: TGTGCCAGCAGCTTATTAAGGCAGGGTGGTAATGAAAAACTGTTTTTT.